This TCR beta chain was recorded in a study of long-term antiretroviral therapy in people with HIV. Researchers ran immunoSEQ v3.0 at survey level. Profiling relied on immunoSEQ multiplex PCR, and the TCRdb table lists in-frame clones only, not all of them. The table records tens of thousands of clones, approximately 91% of them present only once. CDR1 GTSNPN and CDR2 SVGIG come from the germline V gene (reference sequence). The CDR3 spans 12 residues. V lost 8 bases and J lost 4, with 14 bases in between. The material was unsorted PBMCs, obtained about 5 years before starting antiretroviral therapy. This TCR was recovered from a man aged 50 to 59 with HIV. This rearrangement joins TRBV30 to TRBJ2-5, with D perhaps TRBD2 (6 bases). CDR3 DNA: TGTGCCCGGGCGGAGGGAAGAGAGACCCAGTACTTC. This encodes CARAEGRETQYF.